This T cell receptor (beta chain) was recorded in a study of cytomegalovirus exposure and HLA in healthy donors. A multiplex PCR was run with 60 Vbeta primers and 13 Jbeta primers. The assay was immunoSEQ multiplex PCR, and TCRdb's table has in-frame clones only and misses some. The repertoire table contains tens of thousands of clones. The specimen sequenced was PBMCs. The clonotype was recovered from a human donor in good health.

The CDR3 reads CASHISGTGIYNEQFF. In DNA form, the CDR3 reads TGTGCCAGCCATATTTCCGGGACAGGGATCTACAATGAGCAGTTCTTC. The chain recombines TRBV28 with TRBJ2-1; 9 bases line up with TRBD1. The V gene end was trimmed by 8 bases and the J gene end by 3 bases; junction bases not matched to a gene: 11. There are 16 residues in the CDR3. The germline V gene has CDR1 MDHEN and CDR2 SYDVKM. The full variable domain, completed using reference TRBV28 and TRBJ2-1, is DVKVTQSSRYLVKRTGEKVFLECVQDMDHENMFWYRQDPGLGLRLIYFSYDVKMKEKGDIPEGYSVSREKKERFSLILESASTNQTSMYLCASHISGTGIYNEQFFGPGTRLTVL.